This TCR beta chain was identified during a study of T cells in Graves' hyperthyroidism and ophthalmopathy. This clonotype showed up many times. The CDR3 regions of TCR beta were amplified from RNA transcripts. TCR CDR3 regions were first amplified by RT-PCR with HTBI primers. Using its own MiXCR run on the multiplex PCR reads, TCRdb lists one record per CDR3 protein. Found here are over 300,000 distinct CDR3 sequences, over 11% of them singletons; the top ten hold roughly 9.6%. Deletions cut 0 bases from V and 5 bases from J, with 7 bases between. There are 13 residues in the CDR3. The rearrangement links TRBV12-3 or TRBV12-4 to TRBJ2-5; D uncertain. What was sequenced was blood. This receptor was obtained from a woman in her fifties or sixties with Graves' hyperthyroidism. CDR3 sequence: CASSLAGLETQYF. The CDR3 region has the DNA TGTGCCAGCAGTTTAGCTGGGTTGGAGACCCAGTACTTC.